Listed below are T cell receptor beta chains from one sample, sequenced in a study of T cell changes during pregnancy in multiple sclerosis. TCRdb's copy holds only in-frame clones and misses some; the assay was immunoSEQ multiplex PCR. The sample includes around 62,000 clones, 93% seen only once; the top ten take around 4%. Source: CD8+ T cells from peripheral blood mononuclear cells, taken in the second trimester of pregnancy. Every receptor here comes from a female donor with multiple sclerosis, enrolled in a pregnancy study. Each CDR3 is given with its conserved first and last residue. A D gene is named only where the DNA matches it firmly. Only some rows state a clone size, as once, few, many or a class for expanded clones.

>few|TRBJ1-1|NA|TRBV6-5
TGTGCCAGCCGCCTCTTTCAGCGGTTTGGTACTGAAGCTTTCTTT
CASRLFQRFGTEAFF
>NA|TRBJ1-2|NA|TRBV5-4
TGTGCCAGCAGCTTGGAGTTCAGGGGCGCCGATGGCTACACCTTC
CASSLEFRGADGYTF
>NA|TRBJ2-1|TRBD2|TRBV4-3
TGCGCCAGCAGCCAATTAAGCGGGAGTCTTAGCTACAATGAGCAGTTCTTC
CASSQLSGSLSYNEQFF
>NA|TRBJ2-1|TRBD2|TRBV10-3
TGTGCCATCAGTGAGTCGGCGGGAGGGGGTGAGCAGTTCTTC
CAISESAGGGEQFF
>NA|TRBJ2-7|NA|TRBV5-5
TGTGCCAGCAGACCTAATAGAAACTCCTACGAGCAGTACTTC
CASRPNRNSYEQYF
>once|TRBJ2-7|TRBD2|TRBV28
TGTGCCAGCAGTTTAGGCCTTAGCGGGAGCTCCTACGAGCAGTACTTC
CASSLGLSGSSYEQYF
>once|TRBJ1-5|NA|TRBV28
TGTGCCAGCAGTTTACGCAGGGGCTCAAATCAGCCCCAGCATTTT
CASSLRRGSNQPQHF
>NA|TRBJ1-2|TRBD1|TRBV6-5
TGTGCCAGCAGTCCACAGGGGAGGTCGACCTATGGCTACACCTTC
CASSPQGRSTYGYTF
>NA|TRBJ2-1|TRBD1|TRBV27
TGTGCCAGCGCTCTCCGGGACAGGGTAAGCAATGAGCAGTTCTTC
CASALRDRVSNEQFF
>NA|TRBJ1-4|NA|TRBV27
TGTGCCAGCAGTTTGTGGGGCTATAATGAAAAACTGTTTTTT
CASSLWGYNEKLFF
>NA|TRBJ1-4|TRBD1|TRBV6-1
TGTGCCAGCAGTGCCAGCTTGGCAGGGGGAAAAGAAAAACTGTTTTTT
CASSASLAGGKEKLFF
>NA|TRBJ1-2|TRBD1|TRBV7-9
TGTGCCAGCAGCTTAGTCGGGGGAGACAGGGCGAGGAATGGCTACACCTTC
CASSLVGGDRARNGYTF
>once|TRBJ2-5|TRBD2|TRBV7-2
TGTGCCAGCAGCTTAAGCGCGGGAGCAAAAGAGACCCAGTACTTC
CASSLSAGAKETQYF
>once|TRBJ2-5|NA|TRBV2
TGTGCCAGCAGTGACCCTCGGACGGGGGTAGGGGAGACCCAGTACTTC
CASSDPRTGVGETQYF
>NA|TRBJ2-4|TRBD2|TRBV4-3
TGCGCCAGCAGCCAATTCTCCGGGACTAGCGGAATCGATAGCAACATTCAGTACTTC
CASSQFSGTSGIDSNIQYF
>NA|TRBJ2-2|NA|TRBV6-8
TGTGCCAGCAAACCAGACAGCCCGAACACCGGGGAGCTGTTTTTT
CASKPDSPNTGELFF
>NA|TRBJ1-2|NA|TRBV11-1
TGTGCCAGCAGCCTTTGGTCAGGGGACGGCTACACCTTC
CASSLWSGDGYTF
>NA|TRBJ1-1|TRBD1|TRBV4-1
TGCGCCAGCAGCCAGTTACAGGGGGCGGACACTGAAGCTTTCTTT
CASSQLQGADTEAFF
>NA|TRBJ2-7|NA|TRBV6-1
TGTGCCAGCAGTCGGGACTTATCCTACGAGCAGTACTTC
CASSRDLSYEQYF